The 32 T cell receptor beta chains below come from one sample, sequenced in a study of brain T cells in children with intractable seizures. Some clones are missing from TCRdb's copy, which holds only in-frame ones; the method was immunoSEQ multiplex PCR. The sample yields 300,000 to 400,000 clones, over 90% seen once. Time point here: blood from clinic visit 5 months post-surgery; TSC patient then seizure free. Specimen: peripheral blood, collected more than 4 months after surgery. The receptors were sampled from a boy under two years old with tuberous sclerosis and intractable seizures.

The CDR3 coding sequence is TGTGCCAGCAGTTTATTCCAGGGGAACAATGAGCAGTTCTTC. As protein: CASSLFQGNNEQFF. This chain connects TRBV27 to TRBJ2-1; D perhaps matches TRBD1 (6 bases). V lost 1 base to trimming and J lost 5 bases, with 9 bases between them. CDR1 and CDR2 (germline): MNHEY, SMNVEV (reference sequence). The CDR3 is 14 amino acids.

This clone was observed once. V is TRBV19 and J is TRBJ1-6; D is uncertain. The V gene's germline CDR1 is LNHDA and CDR2 SQIVND (reference sequence). V was shortened by 5 bases and J by 14 bases, with 22 bases between the two germline ends. The CDR3 spans 15 residues. CDR3 bases: TGTGCCAGTAGTGACCGGTCGGGGTCCCCTAGAGCCCTCCACTTT. Translation gives CASSDRSGSPRALHF.

The rearrangement uses TRBV6-5 and TRBJ2-4; D may match TRBD1 or TRBD2 (5 bases each). Germline assignment: CDR1 MNHEY and CDR2 SVGAGI. Trimming removed 7 bases at V and 1 base at J, with 11 bases between. The CDR3 has 14 amino acids. Here the CDR3 reads CASTREFAKNIQYF. In nucleotides, the CDR3 is TGTGCCAGCACCAGGGAGTTCGCCAAAAACATTCAGTACTTC.

CDR3 nucleotide sequence: TGTGCCAGCAGTCGAAAGACTAGCGGGAGCAATGAGCAGTTCTTC. Translated: CASSRKTSGSNEQFF. This sequence joins TRBV6-5 and TRBJ2-1; 12 nucleotides match TRBD2. The germline gives CDR1 MNHEY, CDR2 SVGAGI. With V trimmed by 5 bases and J by 6 bases, 5 bases remained unmatched. This CDR3 is built from 15 residues.

This clone was seen a few times. This chain connects TRBV2 to TRBJ1-5; no clear D. Germline-derived CDR1 and CDR2 are SNHLY and FYNNEI. The CDR3 runs to 14 residues. Trimming took off 5 bases at V and 0 bases at J, with 8 bases between the two ends. Here the CDR3 reads CASSRTYSNQPQHF. CDR3 sequence (DNA): TGTGCCAGCAGTAGGACTTATAGCAATCAGCCCCAGCATTTT.

The chain carries TRBV4-1 and TRBJ2-3; D might be TRBD1 or TRBD2, each matching 5 bases. This CDR3 contains 18 residues. With 5 bases removed from V and 0 bases from J, the gap between germline ends came to 21 bases. CDR1 MGHRA and CDR2 YSYEKL come from the germline V gene. The CDR3 region has the DNA TGCGCCAGCAGCAAAACGGCGGCCCGAGGGGCTAGCACAGATACGCAGTATTTT. This gives the protein CASSKTAARGASTDTQYF.

The gene calls are TRBV28 and TRBJ2-7, with D possibly TRBD1 on 5 matching bases. The germline V and J ends were trimmed by 5 bases and 2 bases, with 22 bases remaining between them. Germline loops: CDR1 MDHEN, CDR2 SYDVKM. The CDR3 length is 17 residues. Here the CDR3 reads CASSHPFLSDSAYEQYF. CDR3 in DNA: TGTGCCAGCAGTCACCCTTTCTTGTCAGACAGCGCCTACGAGCAGTACTTC.

The CDR3 loop is CASKSLGQPQHF. DNA of the CDR3: TGTGCCAGCAAATCTCTTGGTCAGCCCCAGCATTTT. The gene calls are TRBV27 and TRBJ1-5; D uncertain. Trimming cost V 7 bases and J 6 bases, with 10 bases left between them. CDR1 and CDR2 from the germline V gene are MNHEY and SMNVEV (reference sequence). The CDR3 sequence is 12 residues long.

The rearrangement joins TRBV5-1 to TRBJ1-2; possible D gene TRBD1, 6 bases. Germline-derived CDR1 and CDR2 are SGHRS and YFSETQ. The V and J ends lost 0 bases and 6 bases respectively, with 18 bases between them. This CDR3 is built from 16 residues. CDR3 coding DNA: TGCGCCAGCAGCTTGGGACAGGAAGGCCTAGGGAATGGCTACACCTTC. Amino acids: CASSLGQEGLGNGYTF.

The CDR3: CASSQSSRRYTF. The CDR3 bases are TGTGCCAGCAGCCAATCTTCTCGGCGCTACACCTTC. This chain joins TRBV3-1 (or the pseudogene TRBV3-2) and TRBJ1-2, with D uncertain. V shed 2 bases and J shed 9 bases, with 10 bases lying between them. Germline loops: CDR1 LGHDT, CDR2 YNNKEL (reference sequence). The CDR3 runs to 12 residues.

V and J are TRBV25-1 and TRBJ2-1; 8 positions match TRBD1. The CDR3 sequence is 13 residues long. In germline, CDR1 is MGHDK, CDR2 SYGVNS. V was pared by 7 bases and J by 2 bases, with 1 base of the junction left unmatched. This chain's CDR3 is CASMDRAYNEQFF. In DNA, the CDR3 is TGTGCCAGCATGGACAGGGCCTACAATGAGCAGTTCTTC. Combining the CDR3 with reference TRBV25-1 and TRBJ2-1 gives the whole variable domain EADIYQTPRYLVIGTGKKITLECSQTMGHDKMYWYQQDPGMELHLIHYSYGVNSTEKGDLSSESTVSRIRTEHFPLTLESARPSHTSQYLCASMDRAYNEQFFGPGTRLTVL.

This clone was observed many times. The chain couples TRBV11-2 to TRBJ2-7; 10 bases fit TRBD2. This CDR3 comprises 16 residues. The germline gives CDR1 SGHAT, CDR2 FQNNGV. The ends lost 5 bases at V and 6 bases at J; junction bases unmatched: 13. Written as DNA, the CDR3 is TGTGCCAGCAGCGTGGGAGGTAGCGGGAGGCAGGGCGAGCAGTACTTC. It specifies CASSVGGSGRQGEQYF. Drawing the rest from reference TRBV11-2 and TRBJ2-7, the complete variable domain is EAGVAQSPRYKIIEKRQSVAFWCNPISGHATLYWYQQILGQGPKLLIQFQNNGVVDDSQLPKDRFSAERLKGVDSTLKIQPAKLEDSAVYLCASSVGGSGRQGEQYFGPGTRLTVT.

The chain joins TRBV9 to TRBJ2-1; 11 bases align to TRBD2. Germline CDR1 SGDLS, CDR2 YYNGEE. There are 16 residues in the CDR3. V lost 3 bases to trimming and J lost 2 bases; unmatched junction nucleotides: 4. The CDR3 sequence is CASSALAGGPYNEQFF. The DNA of the CDR3 is TGTGCCAGCAGCGCGCTAGCGGGGGGACCCTACAATGAGCAGTTCTTC.

The sample holds one count of this clone. V and J are TRBV19 and TRBJ1-1; no firm D call. Per germline, CDR1 LNHDA and CDR2 SQIVND (reference sequence). V was shortened by 7 bases and J by 3 bases, with 18 bases between the two germline ends. The CDR3 loop spans 15 amino acids. The CDR3 reads CASTKWAQGDTEAFF. The CDR3, as DNA: TGTGCCAGTACCAAATGGGCACAAGGCGACACTGAAGCTTTCTTT.

The genes are TRBV6-1 and TRBJ1-2, with D possibly matching TRBD1 (5 bases). Trimming pared 2 bases from V and 7 bases from J, leaving 14 bases between. This CDR3 has 14 amino acids. Germline lookup yields CDR1 MNHNS and CDR2 SASEGT. DNA of the CDR3: TGTGCCAGCAGTGAAAGCGGGGGGGGTCCTGGCTACACCTTC. Translating it yields CASSESGGGPGYTF.

The CDR3 DNA reads as TGCGCCAGCAGCCCACGGATTCCCGAGGTTTCACCCCTCCACTTT. Amino acids: CASSPRIPEVSPLHF. This chain joins TRBV4-1 and TRBJ1-6; D ambiguous. Looked up from germline, CDR1 is MGHRA and CDR2 is YSYEKL. Trimming took 4 bases from V and 9 from J, leaving 16 bases between them. CDR3 size: 15 residues.

The chain recombines TRBV5-4 with TRBJ2-7, with 9 bases matching TRBD1. Germline CDR1 is SGHNT and CDR2 is YYREEE (reference sequence). V lost 4 bases to trimming and J lost 1 base; unmatched junction nucleotides: 3. This CDR3 comprises 14 residues. The CDR3: CASSRDRESYEQYF. DNA of the CDR3: TGTGCCAGCAGCCGGGACAGGGAGTCCTACGAGCAGTACTTC.

The V gene is TRBV6-5, the J gene TRBJ1-1; D is undetermined. Deletions cut 6 bases from V and 0 bases from J, with 14 bases between. Germline V CDR1 and CDR2: MNHEY, SVGAGI. This CDR3 is 15 amino acids long. CDR3 region: CASSPLFRLNTEAFF. The CDR3 coding sequence is TGTGCCAGCAGCCCCCTATTTCGATTGAACACTGAAGCTTTCTTT.

The chain carries TRBV5-1 and TRBJ2-6; the D is unclear. Trimming removed 0 bases at V and 1 base at J, with 5 bases between. Germline V gives CDR1 SGHRS, CDR2 YFSETQ. The CDR3 has 15 amino acids. CDR3 residues: CASSLGVSGANVLTF. The CDR3, as DNA: TGCGCCAGCAGCTTGGGGGTGTCTGGGGCCAACGTCCTGACTTTC. Full variable domain (remainder filled in from reference TRBV5-1 and TRBJ2-6): KAGVTQTPRYLIKTRGQQVTLSCSPISGHRSVSWYQQTPGQGLQFLFEYFSETQRNKGNFPGRFSGRQFSNSRSEMNVSTLELGDSALYLCASSLGVSGANVLTFGAGSRLTVL.

The chain carries TRBV2 and TRBJ1-2; D not resolved. CDR3 size: 14 residues. Germline loops: CDR1 SNHLY, CDR2 FYNNEI. Trimming removed 4 bases from V and 2 bases from J, with 11 bases in between. The CDR3 reads CASSVAGSNYGYTF. DNA for the CDR3: TGTGCCAGCAGTGTGGCGGGGTCGAACTATGGCTACACCTTC.

The gene calls are TRBV2 and TRBJ2-1, with 11 bases aligning to TRBD2. CDR3 length: 19 amino acids. With 2 bases clipped from V and 0 bases from J, the junction kept 9 bases outside the gene matches. Germline CDR1 is SNHLY and CDR2 is FYNNEI. The CDR3 DNA is TGTGCCAGCAGTGAAAGGGGACTAGCGGTTCACGGCTCCTACAATGAGCAGTTCTTC. Translating it yields CASSERGLAVHGSYNEQFF. The entire variable domain, with the rest obtained from reference TRBV2 and TRBJ2-1, is as follows: EPEVTQTPSHQVTQMGQEVILRCVPISNHLYFYWYRQILGQKVEFLVSFYNNEISEKSEIFDDQFSVERPDGSNFTLKIRSTKLEDSAMYFCASSERGLAVHGSYNEQFFGPGTRLTVL.

This chain connects TRBV9 to TRBJ2-7, with a tentative D call TRBD1 (6 bases). V dropped 3 bases and J dropped 4 bases, with 14 bases sitting between them. This CDR3 comprises 14 residues. Germline V lookup: CDR1 SGDLS, CDR2 YYNGEE. The DNA for the CDR3 is TGTGCCAGCAGCGCGTCAGGGGAGTGGTACGAGCAGTACTTC. It is translated as CASSASGEWYEQYF.

V is TRBV24-1 and J is TRBJ1-2, with 8 positions matching TRBD1. Germline assignment: CDR1 KGHDR and CDR2 SFDVKD. Trimming at V came to 12 bases and at J to 8 bases, leaving 13 bases not matched to a gene. The CDR3 is made up of 13 amino acids. CDR3 sequence (DNA): TGTGCCTCCGGCGGGGGGACAGGCGGCGGCTACACCTTC. It specifies CASGGGTGGGYTF.

The V call is TRBV19, the J call TRBJ2-3; 12 bases map to TRBD2. V shed 5 bases, J shed 6 bases, and the junction held 21 bases outside the gene matches. CDR3 size: 20 residues. CDR1 and CDR2 from the germline V gene are LNHDA and SQIVND (reference sequence). The CDR3 reads CASSRLRPSRLAGVADTQYF. In nucleotides, the CDR3 is TGTGCCAGTAGTCGTCTCCGACCATCAAGACTAGCGGGAGTTGCTGATACGCAGTATTTT.

This sequence joins TRBV3-1 (or the pseudogene TRBV3-2) and TRBJ2-3; D is unresolved. The ends were cut back, 0 bases at V and 5 bases at J, with 9 bases in the middle. CDR1 is LGHDT, CDR2 YNNKEL, per germline (reference sequence). There are 14 residues in the CDR3. DNA of the CDR3: TGTGCCAGCAGCCAAGATCCGACGGGAGATACGCAGTATTTT. This gives the protein CASSQDPTGDTQYF.

The sample holds one count of this clone. This sequence joins TRBV21-1 and TRBJ1-2. TRBV21-1 is a documented pseudogene. There are 15 residues in the CDR3. The CDR3 spells CASSTRRGRIYGYTF. The CDR3, as DNA: TGTGCCAGCTCCACAAGACGGGGCAGGATCTATGGCTACACCTTC.

This sequence joins TRBV30 and TRBJ2-1; D is ambiguous. Trimming took off 1 base at V and 7 bases at J, with 8 bases between the two ends. Germline V gene sequence: CDR1 GTSNPN, CDR2 SVGIG (reference sequence). There are 12 residues in the CDR3. In nucleotides, the CDR3 is TGTGCCTGGAGTGAATACGGAAATGAGCAGTTCTTC. Protein sequence: CAWSEYGNEQFF.

The rearrangement links TRBV7-6 to TRBJ2-7; TRBD2 matches at 11 bases. The CDR3 runs 15 residues. Germline CDR1 is SGHVS and CDR2 is FNYEAQ. V gave up 5 bases and J gave up 2 bases; unmatched junction bases: 5. The CDR3 reads CASSLGSGRAYEQYF. The DNA for the CDR3 is TGTGCCAGCAGCCTGGGTAGCGGGAGGGCCTACGAGCAGTACTTC.

This clone was seen once. The chain is built from TRBV6-5 and TRBJ1-1; D gene ambiguous. The CDR3 extends over 15 amino acids. Germline V lookup: CDR1 MNHEY, CDR2 SVGAGI. V was trimmed by 5 bases and J by 1 base, leaving 14 bases between them. CDR3 amino acids: CASSTRPVGNTEAFF. As DNA, the CDR3 is TGTGCCAGCAGTACCCGCCCAGTTGGGAACACTGAAGCTTTCTTT.

The V and J genes are TRBV5-1 and TRBJ1-2; D remains unclear. Trimming took 0 bases from V and 4 from J, leaving 10 bases between them. Germline CDR1 reads SGHRS; CDR2 reads YFSETQ. This CDR3 contains 14 residues. The CDR3 DNA is TGCGCCAGCAGCTTGGGGGGTATCGGCTATGGCTACACCTTC. This gives the protein CASSLGGIGYGYTF.

With regard to this clone: Germline and junction disagree at one end, which may indicate a read error. The genes are TRBV7-7 and TRBJ2-1, with 7 bases identical to TRBD2. CDR3 length equals 12 residues. Germline V lookup: CDR1 SSHAT, CDR2 FNYEAQ (reference sequence). CDR3: CASSISGNEQFF. In DNA form, the CDR3 reads TGTGCTAGCAGCATTAGCGGGAATGAGCAGTTCTTC.

The V call is TRBV12-3 or TRBV12-4, the J call TRBJ2-2; D is unresolved. The CDR3 runs 13 residues. Trimming cost V 3 bases and J 9 bases, with 11 bases left between them. The CDR3 region is CASSLEGIWELFF. The CDR3, as DNA: TGTGCCAGCAGTTTGGAAGGGATCTGGGAGCTGTTTTTT.